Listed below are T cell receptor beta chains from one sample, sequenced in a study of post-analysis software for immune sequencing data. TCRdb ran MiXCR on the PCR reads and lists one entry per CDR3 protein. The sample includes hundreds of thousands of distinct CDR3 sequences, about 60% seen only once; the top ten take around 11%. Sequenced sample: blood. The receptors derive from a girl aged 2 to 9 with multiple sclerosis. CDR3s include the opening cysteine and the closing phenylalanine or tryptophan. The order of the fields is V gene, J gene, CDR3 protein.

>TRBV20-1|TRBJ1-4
CSIRQEPVNEKLFF
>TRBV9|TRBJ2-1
CASSASGRTAQFF
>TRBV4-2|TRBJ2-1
CASSQGTDASSYNEQFF
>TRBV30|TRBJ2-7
CAWSWGGEQYF
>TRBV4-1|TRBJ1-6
CASSQGQLNSPLHF
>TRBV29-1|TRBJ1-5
CSVGTGPSGQPQHF
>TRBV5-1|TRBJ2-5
CASSLVAGSIQETQYF
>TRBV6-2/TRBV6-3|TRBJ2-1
CASSRVQQGNEQFF
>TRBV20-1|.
CSARDLVGGREFVWNEQYF
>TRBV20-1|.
CSASDVQAGTQYF
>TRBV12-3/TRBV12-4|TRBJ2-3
CASSLSDTQYF
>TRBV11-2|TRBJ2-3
CASSSRTGPSTDTQYF
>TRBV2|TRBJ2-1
CASSDPSGGLLDYNEQFF
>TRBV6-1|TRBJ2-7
CASPYRIYEQYF
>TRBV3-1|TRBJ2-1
CASSQVVSGNNEQFF
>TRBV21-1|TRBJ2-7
CASTQTLQGPKRAEQYF
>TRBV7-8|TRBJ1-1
CASSLAGEGEAFF
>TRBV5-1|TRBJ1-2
CASSLGFGIGGYTF
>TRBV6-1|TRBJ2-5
CASSEALGAPQWETQYF
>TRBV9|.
CASSGKQGQTQYF
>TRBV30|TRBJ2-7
CAWSVPAGVVYEQYF
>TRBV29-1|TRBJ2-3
CSVVLRGGQDTQYF
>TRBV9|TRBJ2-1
CASSVVGDIAYNEQFF
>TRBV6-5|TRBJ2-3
CATRLAGALDTQYF
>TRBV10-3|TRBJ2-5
CAIQGTTQETQYF
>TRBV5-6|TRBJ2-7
CASSLSAGGSYEQYF
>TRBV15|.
CATSREGREHEQYF
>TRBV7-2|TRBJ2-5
CASSTRDRYGQTQYF
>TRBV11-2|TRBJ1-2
CASSIDRTSYGYTF
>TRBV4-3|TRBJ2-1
CASSQGSSWGNEQFF
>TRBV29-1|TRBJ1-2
CSVDRDTITYGYTF
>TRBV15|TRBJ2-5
CATSRLETQYF
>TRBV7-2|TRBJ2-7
CASSLGTGRGNEQYF
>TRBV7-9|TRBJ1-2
CASSHGRAGTPYGYTF
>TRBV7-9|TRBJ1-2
CASSAMDSDSGYTF
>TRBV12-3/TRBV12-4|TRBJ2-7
CASSLISRPYEQYF
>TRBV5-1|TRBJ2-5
CASRRESRETQYF
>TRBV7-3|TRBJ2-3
CASSPGVDPDTQYF
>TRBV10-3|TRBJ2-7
CAIQGTYEQYF
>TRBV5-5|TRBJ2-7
CAGSLGARGSPLSYEQYF
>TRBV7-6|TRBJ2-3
CASSPGLASADTQYF
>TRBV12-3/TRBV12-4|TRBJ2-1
CAITRGLAAYNEQFF
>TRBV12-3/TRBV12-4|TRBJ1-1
CASSFRRGNTEAFF
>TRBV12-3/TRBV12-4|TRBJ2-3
CASSLSPAPTDTQYF
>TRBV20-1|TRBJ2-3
CSASSRSTDTQYF